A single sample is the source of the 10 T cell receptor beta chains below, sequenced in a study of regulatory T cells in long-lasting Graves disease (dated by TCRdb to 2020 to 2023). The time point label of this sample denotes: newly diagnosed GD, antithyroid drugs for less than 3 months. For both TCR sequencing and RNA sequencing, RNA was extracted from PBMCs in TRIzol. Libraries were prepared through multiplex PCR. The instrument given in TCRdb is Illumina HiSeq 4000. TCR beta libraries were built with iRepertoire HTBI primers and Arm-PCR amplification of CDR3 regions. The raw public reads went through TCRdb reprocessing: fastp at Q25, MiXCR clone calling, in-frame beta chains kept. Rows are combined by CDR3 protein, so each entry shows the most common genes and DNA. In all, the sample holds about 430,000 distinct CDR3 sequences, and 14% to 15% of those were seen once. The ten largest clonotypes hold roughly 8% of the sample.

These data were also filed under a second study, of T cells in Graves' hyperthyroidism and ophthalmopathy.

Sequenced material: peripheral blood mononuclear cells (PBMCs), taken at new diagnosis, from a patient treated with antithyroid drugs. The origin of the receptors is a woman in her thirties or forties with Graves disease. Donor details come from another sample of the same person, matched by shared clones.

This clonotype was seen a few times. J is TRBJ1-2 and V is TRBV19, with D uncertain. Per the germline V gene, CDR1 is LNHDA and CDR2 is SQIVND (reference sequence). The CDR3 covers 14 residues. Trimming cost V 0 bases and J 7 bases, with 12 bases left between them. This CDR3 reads CASSIDLLDSGYTF. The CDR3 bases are TGTGCCAGTAGTATAGATCTGTTGGACTCTGGCTACACCTTC.

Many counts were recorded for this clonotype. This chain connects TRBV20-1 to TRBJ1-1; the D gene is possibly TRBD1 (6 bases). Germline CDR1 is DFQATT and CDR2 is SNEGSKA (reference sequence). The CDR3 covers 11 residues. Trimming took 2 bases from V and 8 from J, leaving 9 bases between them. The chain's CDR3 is CSARKTGEAFF. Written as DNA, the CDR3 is TGCAGTGCTAGAAAAACAGGGGAAGCTTTCTTT.

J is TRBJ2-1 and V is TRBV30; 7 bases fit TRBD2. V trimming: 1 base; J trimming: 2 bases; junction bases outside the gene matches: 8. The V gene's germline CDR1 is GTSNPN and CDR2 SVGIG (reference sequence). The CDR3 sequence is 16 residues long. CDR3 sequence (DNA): TGTGCCTGGAGTGCTCTTGGCGGGAGTGCCTACAATGAGCAGTTCTTC. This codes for CAWSALGGSAYNEQFF.

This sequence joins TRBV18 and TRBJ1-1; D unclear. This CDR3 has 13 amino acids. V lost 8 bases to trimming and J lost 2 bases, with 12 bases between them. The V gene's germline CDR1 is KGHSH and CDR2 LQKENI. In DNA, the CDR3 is TGTGCCAGCCGAAATCTGGGTAACACTGAAGCTTTCTTT. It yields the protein CASRNLGNTEAFF.

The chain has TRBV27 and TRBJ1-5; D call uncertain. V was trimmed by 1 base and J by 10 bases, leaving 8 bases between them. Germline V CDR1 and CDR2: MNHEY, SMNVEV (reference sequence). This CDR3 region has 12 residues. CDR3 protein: CASSLYPVPQHF. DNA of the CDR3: TGTGCCAGCAGTTTATATCCCGTACCCCAGCATTTT.

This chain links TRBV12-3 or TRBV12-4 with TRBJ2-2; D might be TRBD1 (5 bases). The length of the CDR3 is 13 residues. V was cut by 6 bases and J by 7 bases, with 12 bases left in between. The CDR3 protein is CASSWQGGGELFF. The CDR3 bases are TGTGCCAGCAGCTGGCAGGGTGGCGGGGAGCTGTTTTTT.

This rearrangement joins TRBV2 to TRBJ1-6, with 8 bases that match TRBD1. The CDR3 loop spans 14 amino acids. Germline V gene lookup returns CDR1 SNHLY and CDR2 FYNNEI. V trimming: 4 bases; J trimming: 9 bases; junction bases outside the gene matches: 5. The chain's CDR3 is CASSGARGLSPLHF. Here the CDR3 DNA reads TGTGCCAGCAGTGGGGCCAGGGGGCTTTCACCCCTCCACTTT.

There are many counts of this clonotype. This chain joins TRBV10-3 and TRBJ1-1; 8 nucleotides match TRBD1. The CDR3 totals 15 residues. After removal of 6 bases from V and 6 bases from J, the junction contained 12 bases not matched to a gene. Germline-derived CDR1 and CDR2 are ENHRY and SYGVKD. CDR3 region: CAIRPNRGGFAEAFF. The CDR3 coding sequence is TGTGCCATCAGGCCCAACAGGGGGGGATTCGCTGAAGCTTTCTTT.

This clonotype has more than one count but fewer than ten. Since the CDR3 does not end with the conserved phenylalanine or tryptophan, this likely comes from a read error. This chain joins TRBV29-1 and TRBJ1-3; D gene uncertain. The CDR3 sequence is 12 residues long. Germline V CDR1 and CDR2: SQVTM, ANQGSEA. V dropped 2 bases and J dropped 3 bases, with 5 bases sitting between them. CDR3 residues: CSVETNGNTIYL. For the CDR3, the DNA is TGCAGCGTTGAAACGAATGGAAACACCATATATCTT.

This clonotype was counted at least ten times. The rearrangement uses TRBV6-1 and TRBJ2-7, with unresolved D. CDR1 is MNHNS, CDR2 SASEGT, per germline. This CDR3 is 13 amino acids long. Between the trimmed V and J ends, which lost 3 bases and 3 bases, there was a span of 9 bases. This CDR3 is CASSEGSHYEQYF. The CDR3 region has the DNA TGTGCCAGCAGTGAGGGCAGTCACTACGAGCAGTACTTC.